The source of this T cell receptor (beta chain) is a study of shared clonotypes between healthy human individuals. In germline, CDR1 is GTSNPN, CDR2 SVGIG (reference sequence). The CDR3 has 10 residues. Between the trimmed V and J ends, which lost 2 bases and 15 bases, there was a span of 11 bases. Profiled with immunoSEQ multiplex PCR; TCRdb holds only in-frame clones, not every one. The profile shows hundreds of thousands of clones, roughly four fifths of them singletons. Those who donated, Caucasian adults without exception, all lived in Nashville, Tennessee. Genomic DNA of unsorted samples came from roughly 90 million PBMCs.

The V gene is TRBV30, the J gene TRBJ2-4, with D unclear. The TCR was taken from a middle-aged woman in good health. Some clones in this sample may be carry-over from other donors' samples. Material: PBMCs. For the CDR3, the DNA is TGTGCCTGGAGTAGTCTTGTAGCGTACTTC. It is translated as CAWSSLVAYF.